What follows is one T cell receptor (beta chain) and its context. Its specificity is unknown. The data belong to a study of CXCR3-negative and CXCR3-positive naive CD8 T cells. As for the study in general: Libraries each contributed about 1.5 +/- 0.3 million TRB reads, for around 140 million in total. General study points: The study inferred TCR strength from TRB CDR3 properties and found comparable surface CD5 between naive subsets. Memory CD8+ T cell repertoires were far less diverse than both naive subsets.

Triplicate sorts, a few hundred thousand cells apiece, were made for each CD8+ T cell subset. This CDR3 spans 13 amino acids. Germline assignment: CDR1 SGHDT and CDR2 YYEEEE. With UMI labels, 5' RACE was used to prepare the TRB cDNA libraries. TCRdb re-analyzed the 5' RACE reads; it lists each CDR3 protein once, without DNA. The sample table sets out about 56,000 distinct CDR3 sequences. The V and J genes are TRBV5-6 and TRBJ1-2. Input material: memory CD8+ T cells from blood. The TCR originated in a human donor in good health. Some clones in this sample may be carry-over from other donors' samples. CDR3 protein: CASSLNREYGYTF.